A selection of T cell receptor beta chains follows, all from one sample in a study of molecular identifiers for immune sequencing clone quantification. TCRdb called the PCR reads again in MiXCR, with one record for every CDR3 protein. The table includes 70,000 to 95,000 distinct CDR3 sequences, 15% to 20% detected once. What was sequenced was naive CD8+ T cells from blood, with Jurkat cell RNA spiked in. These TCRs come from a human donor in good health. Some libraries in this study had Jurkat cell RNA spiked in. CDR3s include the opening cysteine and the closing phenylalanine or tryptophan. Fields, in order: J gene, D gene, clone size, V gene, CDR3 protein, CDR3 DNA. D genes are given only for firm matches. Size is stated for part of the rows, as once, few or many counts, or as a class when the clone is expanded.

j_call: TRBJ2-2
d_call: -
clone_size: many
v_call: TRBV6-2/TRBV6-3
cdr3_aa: CASSQFSGFEVGTGELFF
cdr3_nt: TGTGCCAGCAGCCAATTTAGCGGCTTCGAAGTTGGCACCGGGGAGCTGTTTTTT

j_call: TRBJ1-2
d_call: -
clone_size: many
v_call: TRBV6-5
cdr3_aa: CASSYSPQGTNYGYTF
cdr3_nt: TGTGCCAGCAGTTACTCGCCCCAGGGAACTAACTATGGCTACACCTTC

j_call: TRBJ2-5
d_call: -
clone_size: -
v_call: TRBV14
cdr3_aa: CASSQEPPGPSETQYF
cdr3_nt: TGTGCCAGCAGCCAAGAACCTCCCGGACCTTCGGAGACCCAGTACTTC

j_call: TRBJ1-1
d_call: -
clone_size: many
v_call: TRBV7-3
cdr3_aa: CASSSGEGTEAFF
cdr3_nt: TGTGCCAGCAGCTCAGGGGAGGGCACTGAAGCTTTCTTT

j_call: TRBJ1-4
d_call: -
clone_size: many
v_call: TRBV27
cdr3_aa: CASRKGGSEKLFF
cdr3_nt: TGTGCCAGTCGAAAAGGCGGGTCCGAAAAACTGTTTTTT

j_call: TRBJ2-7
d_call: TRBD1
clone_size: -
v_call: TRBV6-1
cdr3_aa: CASSDVKKTGFYEQYF
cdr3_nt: TGTGCCAGCAGTGATGTAAAAAAGACAGGGTTTTACGAGCAGTACTTC

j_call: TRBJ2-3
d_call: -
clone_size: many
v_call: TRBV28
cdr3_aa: CASNPEAGPGRDTQYF
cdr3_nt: TGTGCCAGCAACCCAGAGGCAGGACCCGGCAGAGATACGCAGTATTTT

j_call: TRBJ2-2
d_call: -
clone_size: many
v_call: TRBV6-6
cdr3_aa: CASGGRDTSIASGELFF
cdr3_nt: TGTGCCAGCGGGGGGAGGGACACCTCTATCGCCTCCGGGGAGCTGTTTTTT

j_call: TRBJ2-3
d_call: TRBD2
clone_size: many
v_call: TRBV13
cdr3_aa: CASSTRTSGVGDTQYF
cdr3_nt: TGTGCCAGCAGCACGCGGACTAGCGGGGTAGGGGATACGCAGTATTTT

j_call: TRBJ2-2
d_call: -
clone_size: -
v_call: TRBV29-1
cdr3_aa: CSVEGGGQGPGELFF
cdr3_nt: TGCAGCGTTGAAGGGGGTGGGCAGGGGCCCGGGGAGCTGTTTTTT

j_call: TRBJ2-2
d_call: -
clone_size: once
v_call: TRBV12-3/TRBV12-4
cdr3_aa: CASRGAAGELFF
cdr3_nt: TGTGCCAGCAGGGGGGCCGCCGGGGAGCTGTTTTTT